The subject of this entry is one T cell receptor beta chain. Its antigen is still unknown. TCRdb recomputed calls from the 5' RACE reads with MiXCR, one row per CDR3 protein. The profile shows more than 350,000 distinct CDR3 sequences, roughly 21% of them singletons. These data come from a study of T-cell memory formation after mild COVID-19. Overall study: TCR clustering was largely donor specific. Study-level points and caveats: Clones contracting across day 15 to 85 had a balanced CD4/CD8 profile; later expanding clones leaned CD4+.

V lost 4 bases and J lost 4; bases outside the gene matches: 5. The germline gives CDR1 SEHNR, CDR2 FQNEAQ (reference sequence). The CDR3 length is 15 residues. The TCR originated in an adult woman who had mild COVID-19 (a few samples of this study predate the infection). Cell type and time point are not known. The chain carries TRBV7-9 and TRBJ2-1; 9 bases align to TRBD2. Sequenced: PBMCs or a T cell subset sorted from them (not recorded which). CDR3 in amino acids: CASSSRGGGYNEQFF. The DNA for the CDR3 is TGTGCCAGCAGCTCCCGCGGGGGGGGTTACAATGAGCAGTTCTTC.